This T cell receptor (beta chain) was documented in a study of T cell responses to AZD1222 COVID-19 vaccine. V gave up 1 base and J gave up 0 bases; unmatched junction bases: 7. CDR1 and CDR2 from the germline V gene are SGHNT and YENEEA. The length of the CDR3 is 18 residues. The assay was immunoSEQ multiplex PCR, and TCRdb's table has in-frame clones only and misses some. The data contain 60,000 to 100,000 clones, 92% of them seen just once; the ten biggest clones take up around 7.1%. This clone appeared a single time. This chain joins TRBV11-3 and TRBJ2-1; 9 bases fit TRBD2. The source of this sequence is an adult in good health. Sequenced material: peripheral blood, taken on day 0 of MenACWY control vaccination. CDR3 nucleotide sequence: TGTGCCAGCAGCTTAGGTCTTGGTAGCGGGAGCTCCTACAATGAGCAGTTCTTC. Translated, it gives CASSLGLGSGSSYNEQFF.